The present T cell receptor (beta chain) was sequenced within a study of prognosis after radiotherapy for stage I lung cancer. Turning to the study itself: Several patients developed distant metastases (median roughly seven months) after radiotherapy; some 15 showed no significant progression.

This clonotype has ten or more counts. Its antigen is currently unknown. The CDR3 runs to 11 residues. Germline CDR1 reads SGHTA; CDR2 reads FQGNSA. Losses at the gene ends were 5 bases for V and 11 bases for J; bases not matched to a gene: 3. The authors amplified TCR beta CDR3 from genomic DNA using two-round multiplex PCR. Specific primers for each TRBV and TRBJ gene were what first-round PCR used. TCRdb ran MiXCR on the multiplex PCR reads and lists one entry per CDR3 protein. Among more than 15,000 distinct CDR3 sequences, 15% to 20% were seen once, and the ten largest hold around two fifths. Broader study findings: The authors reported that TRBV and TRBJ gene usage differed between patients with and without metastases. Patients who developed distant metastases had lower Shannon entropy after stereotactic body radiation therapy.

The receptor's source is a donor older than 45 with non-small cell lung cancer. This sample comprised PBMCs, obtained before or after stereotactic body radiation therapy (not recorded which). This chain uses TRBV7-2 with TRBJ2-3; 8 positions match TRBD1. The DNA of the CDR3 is TGTGCCAGCAGCCAGACAGGGGTGCAGTATTTT. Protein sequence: CASSQTGVQYF.